This TCR beta chain comes out of a study of T cell changes during pregnancy in multiple sclerosis. Produced via immunoSEQ multiplex PCR; TCRdb's table is partial and in-frame only. The sample contains 70,000 to 80,000 clones, about 85% of which appear only once. CDR1 is PRHDT and CDR2 is FYEKMQ in the germline V gene (reference sequence). With 0 bases removed from V and 9 bases from J, the gap between germline ends came to 23 bases. The CDR3 consists of 17 residues. The V gene is TRBV13, the J gene TRBJ1-2; tentative D call: TRBD1 (5 bases). This sample comprised peripheral blood, obtained before pregnancy. The sequence was collected from a female donor with multiple sclerosis, enrolled in a pregnancy study. CDR3 residues: CASSLGSTGDPTKRYTF. Here the CDR3 DNA reads TGTGCCAGCAGCTTAGGGAGCACAGGCGACCCAACTAAACGCTACACCTTC. Drawing the rest from reference TRBV13 and TRBJ1-2, the complete variable domain is AAGVIQSPRHLIKEKRETATLKCYPIPRHDTVYWYQQGPGQDPQFLISFYEKMQSDKGSIPDRFSAQQFSDYHSELNMSSLELGDSALYFCASSLGSTGDPTKRYTFGSGTRLTVV.